This T cell receptor beta chain is from a study of human T cells and chemical hapten exposure. In the study overall: From small differences in pooled library volume came most of the variation in per-sample TCR yields.

CDR3 length equals 18 residues. Germline CDR1 reads SGHRS; CDR2 reads YFSETQ. With 2 bases clipped from V and 4 bases from J, the junction kept 9 bases outside the gene matches. Specified time point: patch test 1, 2 weeks after DPC sensitization. The treatment: therapeutic diphenylcyclopropenone sensitization with weekly scalp DPC. TCRdb analysed the RACE reads with MiXCR anew, one entry per CDR3 protein. The sample shows 370,000 or so distinct CDR3 sequences, more than 4.5% of them seen only once. The chain is built from TRBV5-1 and TRBJ2-3; 14 positions match TRBD2. The TCR sequence derives from a woman aged 45-65 years with alopecia areata. Some clones in this sample may be carry-over from other donors' samples. Sample: whole blood, taken in connection with sensitization to the hapten diphenylcyclopropenone (DPC). The CDR3 sequence is CASSFPRTSGGPADTQYF. The CDR3 DNA reads TGCGCCAGCAGCTTCCCCCGGACTAGCGGGGGGCCCGCAGATACGCAGTATTTT.